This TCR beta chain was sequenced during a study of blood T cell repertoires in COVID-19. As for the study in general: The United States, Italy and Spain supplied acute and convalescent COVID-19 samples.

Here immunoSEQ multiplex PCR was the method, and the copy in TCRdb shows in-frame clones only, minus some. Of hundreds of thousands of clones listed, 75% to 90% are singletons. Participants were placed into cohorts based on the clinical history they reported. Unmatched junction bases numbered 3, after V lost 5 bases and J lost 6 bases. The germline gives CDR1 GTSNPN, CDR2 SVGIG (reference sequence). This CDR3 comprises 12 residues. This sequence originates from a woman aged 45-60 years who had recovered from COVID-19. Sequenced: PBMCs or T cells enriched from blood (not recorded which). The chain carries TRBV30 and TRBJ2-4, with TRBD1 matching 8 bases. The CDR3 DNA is TGTGCCTGGGGACAGGGTGGAAACATTCAGTACTTC. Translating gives CAWGQGGNIQYF.